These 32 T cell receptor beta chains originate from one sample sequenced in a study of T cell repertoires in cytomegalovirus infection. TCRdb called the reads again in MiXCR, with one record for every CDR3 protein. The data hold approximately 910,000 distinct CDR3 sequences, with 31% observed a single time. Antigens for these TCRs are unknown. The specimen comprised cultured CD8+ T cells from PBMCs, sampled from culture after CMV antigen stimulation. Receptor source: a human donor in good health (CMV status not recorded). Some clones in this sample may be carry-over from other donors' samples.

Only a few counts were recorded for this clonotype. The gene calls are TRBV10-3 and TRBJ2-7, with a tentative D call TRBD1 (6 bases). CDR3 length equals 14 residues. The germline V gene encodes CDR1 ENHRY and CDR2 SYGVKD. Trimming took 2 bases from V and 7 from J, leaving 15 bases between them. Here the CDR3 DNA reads TGTGCCATCAGTGAGGCCCAACAGGGACGAGAGCAGTACTTC. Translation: CAISEAQQGREQYF.

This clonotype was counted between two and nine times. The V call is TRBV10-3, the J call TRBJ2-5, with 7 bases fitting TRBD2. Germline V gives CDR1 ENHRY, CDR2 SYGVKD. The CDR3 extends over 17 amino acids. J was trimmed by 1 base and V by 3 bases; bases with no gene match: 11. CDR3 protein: CAISDPTEGGFQETQYF. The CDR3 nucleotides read TGTGCCATCAGTGACCCCACCGAGGGAGGGTTCCAAGAGACCCAGTACTTC.

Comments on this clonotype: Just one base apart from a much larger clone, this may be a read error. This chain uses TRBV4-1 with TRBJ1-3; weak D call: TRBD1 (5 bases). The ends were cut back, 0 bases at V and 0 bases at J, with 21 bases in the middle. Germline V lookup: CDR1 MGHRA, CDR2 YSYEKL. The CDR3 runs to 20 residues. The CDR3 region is CASSQDPWGSGLISGNTIYF. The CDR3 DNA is TGCGCCAGCAGCCAAGATCCATGGGGGTCCGGACTGATCTCTGGAAACACCATATATTTT.

The CDR3 reads CASSLEGVRVQETQYF. The CDR3 DNA follows: TGTGCCAGCAGTTTAGAAGGGGTTCGGGTACAAGAGACCCAGTACTTC. The chain has TRBV28 and TRBJ2-5, with D possibly matching TRBD1 (5 bases). The length of the CDR3 is 16 residues. Trimming took 2 bases from V and 2 from J, leaving 15 bases between them. Per the germline V gene, CDR1 is MDHEN and CDR2 is SYDVKM.

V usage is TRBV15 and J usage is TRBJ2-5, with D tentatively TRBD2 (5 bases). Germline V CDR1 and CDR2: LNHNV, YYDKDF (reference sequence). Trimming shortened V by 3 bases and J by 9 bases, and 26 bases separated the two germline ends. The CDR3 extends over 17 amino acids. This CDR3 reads CATSSSNTPSGRWAQYF. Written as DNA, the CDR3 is TGTGCCACCAGCAGTTCGAACACCCCCTCGGGAAGATGGGCCCAGTACTTC.

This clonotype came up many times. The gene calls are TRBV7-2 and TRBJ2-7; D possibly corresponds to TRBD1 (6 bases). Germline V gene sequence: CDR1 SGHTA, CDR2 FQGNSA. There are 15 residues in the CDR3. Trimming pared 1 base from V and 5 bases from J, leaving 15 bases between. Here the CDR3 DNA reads TGTGCCAGCAGCTTAGTTGGGGGCTTAAGCGACGAGCAGTACTTC. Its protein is CASSLVGGLSDEQYF.

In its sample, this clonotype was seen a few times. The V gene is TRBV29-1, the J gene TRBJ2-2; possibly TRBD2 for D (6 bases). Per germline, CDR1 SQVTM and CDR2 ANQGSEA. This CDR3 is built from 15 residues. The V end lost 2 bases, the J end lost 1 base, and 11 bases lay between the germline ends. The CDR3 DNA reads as TGCAGCGTTGAACAGAGCGGGTGGAACACCGGGGAGCTGTTTTTT. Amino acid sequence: CSVEQSGWNTGELFF.

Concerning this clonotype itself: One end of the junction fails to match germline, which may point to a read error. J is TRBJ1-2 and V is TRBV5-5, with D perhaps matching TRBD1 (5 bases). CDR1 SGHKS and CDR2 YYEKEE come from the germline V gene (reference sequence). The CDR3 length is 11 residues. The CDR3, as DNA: TGTGCCAGCAGCTACCAGGGAGGGGTGGATTTC. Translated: CASSYQGGVDF.

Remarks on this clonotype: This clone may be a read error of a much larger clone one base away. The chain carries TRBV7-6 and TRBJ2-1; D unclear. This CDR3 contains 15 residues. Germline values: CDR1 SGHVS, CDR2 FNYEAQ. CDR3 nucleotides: TGTGCCAACAGCCCCCGGCACCTAGACTACAATGAGCAGTTCTTC. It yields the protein CANSPRHLDYNEQFF.

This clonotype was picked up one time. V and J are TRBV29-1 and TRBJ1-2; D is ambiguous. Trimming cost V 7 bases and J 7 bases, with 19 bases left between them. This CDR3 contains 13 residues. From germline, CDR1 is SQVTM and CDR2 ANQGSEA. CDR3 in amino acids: CSGLTPNSVGYTF. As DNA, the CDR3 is TGCAGCGGACTGACACCCAATTCGGTTGGCTACACCTTC.

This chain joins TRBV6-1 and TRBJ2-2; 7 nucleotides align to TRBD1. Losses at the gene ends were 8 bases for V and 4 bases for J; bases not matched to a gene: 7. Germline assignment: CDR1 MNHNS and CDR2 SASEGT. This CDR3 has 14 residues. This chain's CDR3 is CASGPTGVTGELFF. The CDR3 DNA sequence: TGTGCCAGCGGGCCTACAGGGGTCACCGGGGAGCTGTTTTTT.

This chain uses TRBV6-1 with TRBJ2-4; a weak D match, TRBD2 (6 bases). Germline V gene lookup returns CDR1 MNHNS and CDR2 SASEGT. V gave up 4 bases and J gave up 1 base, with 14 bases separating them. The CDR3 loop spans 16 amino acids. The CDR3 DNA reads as TGTGCCAGCAGTGCCCTCGGGACTTCGGCCAAAAACATTCAGTACTTC. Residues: CASSALGTSAKNIQYF.

In DNA form, the CDR3 reads TGTGCCAGTAGTTCACTAGCGGGGGGGCCGGATGAGCAGTTCTTC. Translation: CASSSLAGGPDEQFF. J is TRBJ2-1 and V is TRBV19; 13 bases agree with TRBD2. In germline, CDR1 is LNHDA, CDR2 SQIVND (reference sequence). Trimming cost V 5 bases and J 8 bases; bases outside gene matches: 6. CDR3 length equals 15 residues.

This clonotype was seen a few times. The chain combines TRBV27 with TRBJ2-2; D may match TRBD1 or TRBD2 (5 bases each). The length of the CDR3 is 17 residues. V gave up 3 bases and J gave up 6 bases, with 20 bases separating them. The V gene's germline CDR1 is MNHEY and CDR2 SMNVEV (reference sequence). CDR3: CASSFWGRELFSGELFF. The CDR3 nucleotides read TGTGCCAGCAGTTTCTGGGGCAGGGAGCTTTTTTCCGGGGAGCTGTTTTTT.

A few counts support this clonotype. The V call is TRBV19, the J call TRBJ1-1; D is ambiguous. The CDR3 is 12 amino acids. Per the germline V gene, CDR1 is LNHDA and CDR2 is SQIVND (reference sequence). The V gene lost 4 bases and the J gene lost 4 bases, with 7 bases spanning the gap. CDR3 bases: TGTGCCAGTAGTAAGGGCCTCACTGAAGCTTTCTTT. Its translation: CASSKGLTEAFF.

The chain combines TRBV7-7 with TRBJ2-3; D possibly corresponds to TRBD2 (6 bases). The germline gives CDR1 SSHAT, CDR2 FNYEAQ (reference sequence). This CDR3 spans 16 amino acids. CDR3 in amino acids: CVSSLGLAVGADTQYF. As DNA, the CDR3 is TGTGTTAGCAGCTTAGGATTAGCGGTGGGGGCAGATACGCAGTATTTT.

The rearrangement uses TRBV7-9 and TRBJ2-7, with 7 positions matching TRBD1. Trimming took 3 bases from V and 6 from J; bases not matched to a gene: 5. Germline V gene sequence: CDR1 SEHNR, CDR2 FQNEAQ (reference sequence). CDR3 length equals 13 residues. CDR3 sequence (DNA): TGTGCCAGCAGCTTCAAGGGGGCGCCCGAGCAGTACTTC. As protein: CASSFKGAPEQYF.

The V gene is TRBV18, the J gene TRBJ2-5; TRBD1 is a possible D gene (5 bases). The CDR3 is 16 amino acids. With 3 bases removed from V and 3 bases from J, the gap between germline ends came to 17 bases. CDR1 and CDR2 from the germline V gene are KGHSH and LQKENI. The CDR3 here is CASSPRDRGGEETQYF. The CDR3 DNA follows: TGTGCCAGCTCACCCCGTGATAGGGGTGGGGAAGAGACCCAGTACTTC. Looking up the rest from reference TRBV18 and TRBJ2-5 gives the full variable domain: NAGVMQNPRHLVRRRGQEARLRCSPMKGHSHVYWYRQLPEEGLKFMVYLQKENIIDESGMPKERFSAEFPKEGPSILRIQQVVRGDSAAYFCASSPRDRGGEETQYFGPGTRLLVL.

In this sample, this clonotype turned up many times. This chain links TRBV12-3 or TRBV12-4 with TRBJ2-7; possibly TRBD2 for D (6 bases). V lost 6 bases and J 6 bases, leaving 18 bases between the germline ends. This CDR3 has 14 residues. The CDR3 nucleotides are TGTGCCAGCAGCCCCGCTTCGGGGGTTAGCGAGCAGTACTTC. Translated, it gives CASSPASGVSEQYF.

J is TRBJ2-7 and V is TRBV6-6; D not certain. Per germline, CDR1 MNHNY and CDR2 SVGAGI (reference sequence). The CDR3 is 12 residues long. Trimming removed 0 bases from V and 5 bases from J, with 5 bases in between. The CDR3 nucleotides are TGTGCCAGCAGTTACTCTCGAGACGAGCAGTACGTC. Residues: CASSYSRDEQYV.

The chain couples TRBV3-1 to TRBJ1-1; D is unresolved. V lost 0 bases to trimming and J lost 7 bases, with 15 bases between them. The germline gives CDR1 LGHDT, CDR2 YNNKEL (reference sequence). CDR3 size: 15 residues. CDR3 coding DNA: TGTGCCAGCAGCCAAGAGGGTGGGCGAAGGAGTGAAGCTTTCTTT. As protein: CASSQEGGRRSEAFF.

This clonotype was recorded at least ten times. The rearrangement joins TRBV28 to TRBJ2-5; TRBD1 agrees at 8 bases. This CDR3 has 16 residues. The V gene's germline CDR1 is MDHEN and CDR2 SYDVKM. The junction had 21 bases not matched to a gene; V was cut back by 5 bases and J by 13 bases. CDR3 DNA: TGTGCCAGCAGTCCCCCCGGAGGACAGGGTCGAGATCAGACGTACTTC. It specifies CASSPPGGQGRDQTYF.

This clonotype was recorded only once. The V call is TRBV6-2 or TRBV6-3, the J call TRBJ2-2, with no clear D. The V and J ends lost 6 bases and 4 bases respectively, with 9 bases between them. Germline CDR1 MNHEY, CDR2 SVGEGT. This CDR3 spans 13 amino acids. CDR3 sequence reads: CASSPVVTGELFF. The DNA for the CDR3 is TGTGCCAGCAGCCCCGTGGTCACCGGGGAGCTGTTTTTT.

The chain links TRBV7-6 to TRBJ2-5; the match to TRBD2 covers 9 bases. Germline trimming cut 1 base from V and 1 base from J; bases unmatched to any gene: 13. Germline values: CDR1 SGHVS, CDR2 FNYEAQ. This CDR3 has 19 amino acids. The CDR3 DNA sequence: TGTGCCAGCAGCTTAGAATGGATTAGCGGGGGCCTCGTCCAAGAGACCCAGTACTTC. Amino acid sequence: CASSLEWISGGLVQETQYF.

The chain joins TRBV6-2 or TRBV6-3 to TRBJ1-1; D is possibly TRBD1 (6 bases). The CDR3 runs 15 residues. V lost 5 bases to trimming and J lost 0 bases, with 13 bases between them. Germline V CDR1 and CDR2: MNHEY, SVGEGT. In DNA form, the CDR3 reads TGTGCCAGCAGTCTCCCAGGGGAAATGAACACTGAAGCTTTCTTT. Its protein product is CASSLPGEMNTEAFF.

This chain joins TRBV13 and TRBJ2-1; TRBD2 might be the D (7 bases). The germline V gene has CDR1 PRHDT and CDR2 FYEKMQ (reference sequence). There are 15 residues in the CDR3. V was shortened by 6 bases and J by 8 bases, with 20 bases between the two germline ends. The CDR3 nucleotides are TGTGCCAGCAGTCCCCCGGGGGGCAAAGATTATGAGCAGTTCTTC. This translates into CASSPPGGKDYEQFF.

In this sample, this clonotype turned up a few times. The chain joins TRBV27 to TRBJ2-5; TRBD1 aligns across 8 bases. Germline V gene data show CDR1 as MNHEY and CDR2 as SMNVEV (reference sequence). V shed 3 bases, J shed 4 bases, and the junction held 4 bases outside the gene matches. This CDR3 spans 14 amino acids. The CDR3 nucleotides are TGTGCCAGCAGTTTGCAGGGGGCCCCAGAGACCCAGTACTTC. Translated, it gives CASSLQGAPETQYF.

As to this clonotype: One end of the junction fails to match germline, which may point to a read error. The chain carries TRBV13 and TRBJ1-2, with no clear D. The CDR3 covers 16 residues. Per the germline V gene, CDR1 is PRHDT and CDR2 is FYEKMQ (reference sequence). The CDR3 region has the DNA TGTGCCAGCAGCCTAGGCCGACGCGCCTTTAACTATGGCTACACCTTC. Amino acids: CASSLGRRAFNYGYTF.

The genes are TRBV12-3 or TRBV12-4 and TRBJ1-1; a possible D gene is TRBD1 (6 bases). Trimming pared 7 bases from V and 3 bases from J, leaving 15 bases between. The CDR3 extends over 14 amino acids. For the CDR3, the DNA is TGTGCCAGCATCCTCCCAGGGGTGGACACTGAAGCTTTCTTT. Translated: CASILPGVDTEAFF.

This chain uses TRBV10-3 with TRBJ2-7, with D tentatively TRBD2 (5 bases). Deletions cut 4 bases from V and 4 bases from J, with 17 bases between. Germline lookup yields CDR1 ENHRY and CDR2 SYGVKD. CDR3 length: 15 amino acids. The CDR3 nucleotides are TGTGCCATCAGTGCTCGGCAGGTCGGGGATTACGAGCAGTACTTC. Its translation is CAISARQVGDYEQYF.

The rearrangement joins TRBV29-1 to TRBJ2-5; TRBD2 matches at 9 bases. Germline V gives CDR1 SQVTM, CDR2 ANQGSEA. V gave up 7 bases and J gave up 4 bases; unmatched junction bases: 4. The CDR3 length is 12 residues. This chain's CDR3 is CSAPAGGETQYF. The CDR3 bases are TGCAGCGCCCCAGCGGGGGGAGAGACCCAGTACTTC.

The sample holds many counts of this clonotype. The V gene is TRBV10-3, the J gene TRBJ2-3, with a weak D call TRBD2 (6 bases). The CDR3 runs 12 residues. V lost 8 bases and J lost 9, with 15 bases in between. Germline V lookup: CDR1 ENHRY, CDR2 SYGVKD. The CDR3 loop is CAILLGGGTQYF. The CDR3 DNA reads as TGTGCCATCCTCCTCGGGGGAGGAACGCAGTATTTT.